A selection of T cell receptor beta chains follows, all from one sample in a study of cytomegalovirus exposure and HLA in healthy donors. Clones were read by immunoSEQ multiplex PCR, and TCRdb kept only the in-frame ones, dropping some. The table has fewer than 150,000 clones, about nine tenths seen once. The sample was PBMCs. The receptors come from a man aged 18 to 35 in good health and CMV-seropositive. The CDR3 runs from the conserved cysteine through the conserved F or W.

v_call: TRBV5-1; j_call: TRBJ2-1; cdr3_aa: CASSSRTARSYNEQFF
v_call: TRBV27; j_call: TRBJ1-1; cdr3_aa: CASSLLGTDKRNTEAFF
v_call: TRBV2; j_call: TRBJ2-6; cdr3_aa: CASSERGSGANVLTF
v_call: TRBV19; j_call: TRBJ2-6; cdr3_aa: CASSRRGSGANVLTF
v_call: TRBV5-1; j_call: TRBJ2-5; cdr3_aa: CASSLFGAGGETQYF
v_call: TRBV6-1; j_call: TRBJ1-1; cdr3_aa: CASSGEVPNTEAFF
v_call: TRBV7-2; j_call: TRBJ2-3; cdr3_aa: CASSLDGYTQYF
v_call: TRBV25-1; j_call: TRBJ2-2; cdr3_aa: CASSDLGRNNTGELFF
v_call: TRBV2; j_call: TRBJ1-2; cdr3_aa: CASSEGQVYGYTF
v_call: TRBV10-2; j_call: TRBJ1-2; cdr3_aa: CASTLRGQEAGYTF